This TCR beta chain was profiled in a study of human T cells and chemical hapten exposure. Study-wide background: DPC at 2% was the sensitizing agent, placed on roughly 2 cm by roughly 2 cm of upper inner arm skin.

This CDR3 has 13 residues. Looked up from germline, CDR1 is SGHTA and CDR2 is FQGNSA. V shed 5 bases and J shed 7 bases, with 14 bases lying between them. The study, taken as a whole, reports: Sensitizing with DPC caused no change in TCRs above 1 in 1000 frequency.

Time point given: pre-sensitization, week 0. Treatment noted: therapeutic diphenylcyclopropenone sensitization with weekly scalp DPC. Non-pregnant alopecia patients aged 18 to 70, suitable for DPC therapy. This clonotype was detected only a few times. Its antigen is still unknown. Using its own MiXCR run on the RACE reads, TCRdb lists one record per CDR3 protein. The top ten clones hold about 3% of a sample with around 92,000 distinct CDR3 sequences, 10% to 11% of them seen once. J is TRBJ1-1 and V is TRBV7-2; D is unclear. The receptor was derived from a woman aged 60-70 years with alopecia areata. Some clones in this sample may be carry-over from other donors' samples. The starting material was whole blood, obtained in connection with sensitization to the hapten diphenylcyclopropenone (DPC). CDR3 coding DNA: TGTGCCAGCAGCCCCCACCTTCATGGTGAAGCTTTCTTT. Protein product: CASSPHLHGEAFF.